This TCR beta chain was observed in a study of cytomegalovirus exposure and HLA in healthy donors. Findings and caveats of the study: Fewer N-insertions (relative to the roughly 610-donor mean) were reportedly seen in an Asian-associated ancestry cluster in a later analysis.

Both 60 Vbeta primers and 13 Jbeta primers went into the PCR. TCRdb's copy holds only in-frame clones and misses some; the assay was immunoSEQ multiplex PCR. The table lists some 120,000 clones, over 9.5% of them singletons, with roughly 4.2% in the top ten. Germline trimming cut 2 bases from V and 3 bases from J; bases unmatched to any gene: 3. The length of the CDR3 is 14 residues. The germline V gene encodes CDR1 KGHSH and CDR2 LQKENI. This clone was seen only a few times. Its target is unknown. The clonotype originates from a woman aged 18-29 years in good health and CMV-seropositive. The chain couples TRBV18 to TRBJ1-2; 7 bases map to TRBD1. The sample was PBMCs. As DNA, the CDR3 is TGTGCCAGCTCACCAGCCGGGACAGACTATGGCTACACCTTC. This sequence encodes CASSPAGTDYGYTF. The full variable domain, completed using reference TRBV18 and TRBJ1-2, is NAGVMQNPRHLVRRRGQEARLRCSPMKGHSHVYWYRQLPEEGLKFMVYLQKENIIDESGMPKERFSAEFPKEGPSILRIQQVVRGDSAAYFCASSPAGTDYGYTFGSGTRLTVV.